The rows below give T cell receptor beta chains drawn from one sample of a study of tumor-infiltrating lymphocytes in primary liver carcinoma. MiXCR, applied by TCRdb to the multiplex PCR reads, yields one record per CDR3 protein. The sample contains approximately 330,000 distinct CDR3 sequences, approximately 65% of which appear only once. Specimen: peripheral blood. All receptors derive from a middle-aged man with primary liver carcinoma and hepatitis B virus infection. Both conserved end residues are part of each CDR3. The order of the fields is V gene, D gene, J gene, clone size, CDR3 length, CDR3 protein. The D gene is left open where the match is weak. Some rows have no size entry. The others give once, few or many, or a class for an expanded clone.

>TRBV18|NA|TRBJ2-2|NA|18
CASSPRGPSGAGTGELFF
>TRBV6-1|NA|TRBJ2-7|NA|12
CARGELTAHRDF
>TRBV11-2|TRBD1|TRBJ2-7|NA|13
CVSSLGDRGKQYF
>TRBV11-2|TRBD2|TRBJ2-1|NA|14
CANSLGGLAGVILF
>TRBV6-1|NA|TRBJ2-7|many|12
CASSATSYEQYF
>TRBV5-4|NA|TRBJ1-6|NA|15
CASSLGRGQNSPLHF
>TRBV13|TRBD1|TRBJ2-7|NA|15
CASSRAQGESFEQYF
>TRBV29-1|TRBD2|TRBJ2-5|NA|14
CTVTGTNGQETRYF
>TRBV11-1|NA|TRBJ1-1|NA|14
CASSIQRGNTEAFF
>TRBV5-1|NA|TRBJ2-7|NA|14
CASSIRDTSYEQYF
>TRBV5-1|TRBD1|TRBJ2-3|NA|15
CASSRQGDITDTQYF
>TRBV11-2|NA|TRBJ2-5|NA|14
CASTPEWGEETQYF
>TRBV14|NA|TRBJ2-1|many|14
CASSQDLAANTQFF
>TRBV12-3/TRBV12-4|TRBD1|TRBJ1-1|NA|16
CAGILLGRGMNTEAFF
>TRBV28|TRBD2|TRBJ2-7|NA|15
CARSRSAGGTYEQYF
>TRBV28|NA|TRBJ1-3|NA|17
CASSLFRTRSSGNTIYF
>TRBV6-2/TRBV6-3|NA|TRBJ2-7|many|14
CASSSQTDSYEQYF
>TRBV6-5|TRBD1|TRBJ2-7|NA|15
CASGEYTRDRVQWYF
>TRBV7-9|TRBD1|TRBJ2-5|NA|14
CASSPQGAGETQYF
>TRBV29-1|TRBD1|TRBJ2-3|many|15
CSVEDNDRGKLTQYF
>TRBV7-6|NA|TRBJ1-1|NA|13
CASSFSENTEAFF
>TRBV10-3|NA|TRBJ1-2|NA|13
CAISQEGQGTYTF
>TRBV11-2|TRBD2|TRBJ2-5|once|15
CASSKNGGGWETQYF
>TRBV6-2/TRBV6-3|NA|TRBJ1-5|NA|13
CASAKYSNQPQHF
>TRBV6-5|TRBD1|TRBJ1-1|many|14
CASHSGTGDTEAFF
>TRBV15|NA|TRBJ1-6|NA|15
CATSRDAGFGSPLHF
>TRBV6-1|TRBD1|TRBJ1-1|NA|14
CASSRTGGFTEAFF
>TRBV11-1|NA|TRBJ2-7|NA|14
CASNLGYSSYKQYF
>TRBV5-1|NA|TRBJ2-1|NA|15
CANSLSVAGDNELFF
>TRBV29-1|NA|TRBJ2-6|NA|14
CSVEYTLSANVLTF
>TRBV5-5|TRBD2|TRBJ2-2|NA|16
CASSSLKREGLGGLFF
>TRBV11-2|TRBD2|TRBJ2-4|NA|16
CVNSQTSGLTKNIQYF
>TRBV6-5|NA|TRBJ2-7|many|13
CASSYRTAYEQYF
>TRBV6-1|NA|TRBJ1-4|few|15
CASSEGSLTNEKLFF
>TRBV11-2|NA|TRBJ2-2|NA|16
CASSLVVEFRAGEPFF
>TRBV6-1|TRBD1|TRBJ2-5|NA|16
CASSPHRGLEEDTQYF
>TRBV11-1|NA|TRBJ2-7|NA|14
CDSSPQGRAYEQYF
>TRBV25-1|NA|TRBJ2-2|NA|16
CASSGLTGSNTGELFF
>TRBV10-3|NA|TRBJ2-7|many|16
CAISESSSQGGREQYF
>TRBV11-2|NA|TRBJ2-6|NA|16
CANGRQISSGANVLTF
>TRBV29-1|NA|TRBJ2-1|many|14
CSVPAPSSYNEQFF
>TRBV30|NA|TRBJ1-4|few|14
CAWSVRSTNEKLFF
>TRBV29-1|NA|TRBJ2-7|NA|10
CSAGMYEQYF
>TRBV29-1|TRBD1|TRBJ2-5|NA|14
CNVEGDRAQETQYF
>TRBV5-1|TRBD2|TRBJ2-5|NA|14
CASSFGTSDETQYF
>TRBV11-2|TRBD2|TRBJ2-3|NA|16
CASSLVSAGSTDMQYF